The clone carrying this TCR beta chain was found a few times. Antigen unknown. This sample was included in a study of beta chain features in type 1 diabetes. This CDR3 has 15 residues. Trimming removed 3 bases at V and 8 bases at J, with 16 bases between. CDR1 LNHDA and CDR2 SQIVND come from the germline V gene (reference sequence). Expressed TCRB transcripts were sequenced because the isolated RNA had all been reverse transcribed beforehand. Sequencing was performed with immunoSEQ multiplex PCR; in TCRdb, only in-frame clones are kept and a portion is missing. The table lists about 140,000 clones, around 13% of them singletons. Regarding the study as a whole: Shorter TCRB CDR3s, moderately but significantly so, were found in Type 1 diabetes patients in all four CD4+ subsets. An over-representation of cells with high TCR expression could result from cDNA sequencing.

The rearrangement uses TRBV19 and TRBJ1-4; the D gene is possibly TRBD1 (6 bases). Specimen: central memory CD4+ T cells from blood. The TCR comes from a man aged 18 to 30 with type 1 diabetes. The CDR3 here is CASSMAGAKGEKLFF. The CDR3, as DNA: TGTGCCAGTAGTATGGCGGGGGCGAAGGGAGAAAAACTGTTTTTT.